The next 18 T cell receptor beta chains were all read from a single sample in a study of spatial heterogeneity in lung cancer. TCRdb fed the 5' RACE reads into MiXCR, producing one record per CDR3 protein. The sample includes about 21,000 distinct CDR3 sequences, under 5.5% seen only once; the top ten take less than 8%. Stated time point: sample taken at primary tumor resection. The sample here was PBMCs, taken at surgery. The receptors were sampled from a male donor with early-stage non-small cell lung cancer.

In nucleotides, the CDR3 is TGTGCCAGCAGCTACGGACACGGAAACACCATATATTTT. This encodes CASSYGHGNTIYF. This chain uses TRBV5-8 with TRBJ1-3; possible D gene TRBD1, 5 bases. CDR1 and CDR2 from the germline V gene are SGHTS and YDEGEE. Trimming left V 3 bases short and J 4 bases short, with 8 bases between. CDR3 length equals 13 residues.

This clonotype appeared many times. The rearrangement uses TRBV5-5 and TRBJ2-2, with D possibly TRBD1 on 6 matching bases. This CDR3 spans 14 amino acids. From germline, CDR1 is SGHKS and CDR2 YYEKEE (reference sequence). Trimming pared 0 bases from V and 5 bases from J, leaving 8 bases between. The CDR3 sequence: CASSLDRVTGELFF. The CDR3 nucleotides read TGTGCCAGCAGCTTGGACAGGGTAACCGGGGAGCTGTTTTTT.

This clonotype showed up many times. The chain employs TRBV12-3 or TRBV12-4 and TRBJ2-5; TRBD1 agrees at 10 bases. The CDR3 contains 16 residues. The J segment lost 2 bases and the V segment lost 4 bases, leaving 7 bases of the junction unmatched. This chain's CDR3 is CASSWGGQGLQETQYF. The CDR3 region has the DNA TGTGCCAGCAGTTGGGGGGGACAGGGGTTACAAGAGACCCAGTACTTC.

This clonotype is labeled as medium-sized. The chain recombines TRBV11-2 with TRBJ2-7, with D unresolved. V was shortened by 0 bases and J by 1 base, with 1 base between the two germline ends. The CDR3 extends over 12 amino acids. The germline gives CDR1 SGHAT, CDR2 FQNNGV. The DNA for the CDR3 is TGTGCCAGCAGCTTAGATTCCTACGAGCAGTACTTC. Encoded protein: CASSLDSYEQYF.

This clonotype was seen many times. The genes are TRBV15 and TRBJ1-2, with no clear D. The CDR3 is 15 amino acids. Deletions cut 3 bases from V and 7 bases from J, with 18 bases between. Germline V gives CDR1 LNHNV, CDR2 YYDKDF (reference sequence). CDR3 in DNA: TGTGCCACCAGCAGCAATCTGGCGGGGATGGGTGGCTACACCTTC. Translated, it gives CATSSNLAGMGGYTF.

This clonotype was seen ten or more times. J is TRBJ1-2 and V is TRBV7-9; D is uncertain. The CDR3 contains 13 residues. V was cut by 1 base and J by 5 bases, with 8 bases left in between. CDR1 SEHNR and CDR2 FQNEAQ come from the germline V gene (reference sequence). As DNA, the CDR3 is TGTGCCAGCAGCTTAGGGGATGGTTATGGCTACACCTTC. Translated, it gives CASSLGDGYGYTF.

This clonotype was observed many times. V usage is TRBV3-1 and J usage is TRBJ2-7, with D perhaps TRBD1 (5 bases). The CDR3 is 17 amino acids. V lost 4 bases and J lost 0, with 19 bases in between. Germline lookup yields CDR1 LGHDT and CDR2 YNNKEL (reference sequence). This chain's CDR3 is CASSPSQMGQVSYEQYF. The CDR3 DNA reads TGTGCCAGCAGCCCTTCGCAAATGGGGCAGGTCTCCTACGAGCAGTACTTC.

The sample holds many counts of this clonotype. CDR3 protein: CASSLEGLEEQYF. For the CDR3, the DNA is TGTGCCAGCAGCTTAGAGGGTTTGGAAGAGCAGTACTTC. The chain employs TRBV7-2 and TRBJ2-7; D call uncertain. This CDR3 comprises 13 residues. The germline V gene encodes CDR1 SGHTA and CDR2 FQGNSA. Trimming pared 1 base from V and 7 bases from J, leaving 11 bases between.

In this sample, this clonotype turned up a few times. This chain connects TRBV15 to TRBJ2-7, with TRBD1 identical over 9 bases. Germline trimming cut 5 bases from V and 6 bases from J; bases unmatched to any gene: 11. Germline V gene lookup returns CDR1 LNHNV and CDR2 YYDKDF (reference sequence). The CDR3 consists of 15 residues. For the CDR3, the DNA is TGTGCCACCAGCCGGCAGCGGGACAGGGTAGCCGAGCAGTACTTC. It encodes CATSRQRDRVAEQYF.

The V call is TRBV7-9, the J call TRBJ2-7; maybe TRBD1 (6 bases). Germline lookup yields CDR1 SEHNR and CDR2 FQNEAQ (reference sequence). This CDR3 is 12 amino acids long. V was pared by 5 bases and J by 4 bases, with 9 bases between. The CDR3: CASSKQGYEQYF. Here the CDR3 DNA reads TGTGCCAGCAGCAAACAGGGATACGAGCAGTACTTC.

In its sample, this clonotype ranks as medium-sized. The CDR3 protein is CASSLTVYGYTF. CDR3 in DNA: TGTGCCAGCAGTTTGACGGTCTATGGCTACACCTTC. This chain connects TRBV12-3 or TRBV12-4 to TRBJ1-2; D gene unclear. This CDR3 contains 12 residues. V lost 3 bases, J lost 4 bases, and 6 bases lay in between.

This clonotype was picked up many times. The chain is built from TRBV23-1 and TRBJ2-2; 11 bases map to TRBD1. TRBV23-1 falls under the ORF class, with uncertain function. The CDR3 contains 21 residues. Unmatched junction bases numbered 18, after V lost 2 bases and J lost 4 bases. Here the CDR3 reads CASSQLRCLDRGLGITGELFF. CDR3 DNA: TGCGCCAGCAGTCAACTCCGATGCTTGGACAGGGGGCTAGGAATCACCGGGGAGCTGTTTTTT.

Points on this clonotype: It may be a read error: a sequence one base away is much more abundant. The chain links TRBV14 to TRBJ1-1, with unresolved D. In germline, CDR1 is SGHDN, CDR2 FVKESK. The CDR3 loop spans 13 amino acids. CDR3 DNA: TGTGTCAGCAGCCGACACTTGAACACTGAAGCTTTCTTT. This sequence encodes CVSSRHLNTEAFF.

This clonotype was picked up many times. The rearrangement links TRBV18 to TRBJ2-3; TRBD2 is a possible D gene (6 bases). V lost 2 bases to trimming and J lost 2 bases, with 17 bases between them. Germline V CDR1 and CDR2: KGHSH, LQKENI. This CDR3 is 17 amino acids long. The CDR3: CASSPFGTPDLTDTQYF. The CDR3 nucleotides are TGTGCCAGCTCACCATTTGGGACTCCAGACCTCACAGATACGCAGTATTTT.

Within the sample, this clonotype is medium-sized. The chain has TRBV6-5 and TRBJ2-7; no clear D gene. This CDR3 is built from 15 residues. Germline values: CDR1 MNHEY, CDR2 SVGAGI. V lost 0 bases to trimming and J lost 3 bases, with 12 bases between them. Here the CDR3 reads CASSYSRYTSYEQYF. CDR3 in DNA: TGTGCCAGCAGTTACTCGAGGTACACCAGCTACGAGCAGTACTTC.

This clonotype appeared many times. This sequence joins TRBV20-1 and TRBJ2-7; TRBD2 is a possible D gene (6 bases). The ends were cut back, 1 base at V and 3 bases at J, with 13 bases in the middle. The CDR3 has 14 residues. The germline V gene encodes CDR1 DFQATT and CDR2 SNEGSKA (reference sequence). CDR3 DNA: TGCAGTGCTAGAGCGGGAGACCAAGGCTACGAGCAGTACTTC. Protein: CSARAGDQGYEQYF.

This clonotype showed up many times. The V gene is TRBV2, the J gene TRBJ2-5, with TRBD2 matching 8 bases. The trim removed 3 bases at V and 3 bases at J, leaving 6 bases unmatched. Germline CDR1 SNHLY, CDR2 FYNNEI. The CDR3 has 15 amino acids. DNA of the CDR3: TGTGCCAGCAGTGACCTCAGCGGGGGAAAAGAGACCCAGTACTTC. It translates to CASSDLSGGKETQYF.

There are many counts of this clonotype. Here the CDR3 DNA reads TGTGCCAGCAGCTATTACTCTGGGGCCAACGTCCTGACTTTC. Translated, it gives CASSYYSGANVLTF. The V call is TRBV6-5, the J call TRBJ2-6; D unclear. This CDR3 has 14 amino acids. Germline CDR1 reads MNHEY; CDR2 reads SVGAGI. V was pared by 6 bases and J by 0 bases, with 6 bases between.